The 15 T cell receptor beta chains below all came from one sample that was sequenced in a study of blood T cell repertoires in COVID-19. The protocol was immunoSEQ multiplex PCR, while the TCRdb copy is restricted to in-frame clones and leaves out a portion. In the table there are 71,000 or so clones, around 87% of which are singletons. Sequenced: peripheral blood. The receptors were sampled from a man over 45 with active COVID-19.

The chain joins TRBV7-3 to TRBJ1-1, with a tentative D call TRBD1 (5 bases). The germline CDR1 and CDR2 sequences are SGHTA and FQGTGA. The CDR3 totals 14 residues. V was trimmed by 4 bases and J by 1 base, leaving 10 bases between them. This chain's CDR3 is CASSSGGGNTEAFF. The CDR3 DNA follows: TGTGCCAGCAGCTCCGGGGGTGGGAACACTGAAGCTTTCTTT.

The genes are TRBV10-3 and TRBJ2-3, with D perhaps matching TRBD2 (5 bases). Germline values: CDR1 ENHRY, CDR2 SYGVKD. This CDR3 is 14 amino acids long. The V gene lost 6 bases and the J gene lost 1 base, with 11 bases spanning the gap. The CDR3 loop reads CAIRSDSGTDTQYF. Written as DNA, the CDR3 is TGTGCCATCAGGTCGGACTCCGGCACAGATACGCAGTATTTT.

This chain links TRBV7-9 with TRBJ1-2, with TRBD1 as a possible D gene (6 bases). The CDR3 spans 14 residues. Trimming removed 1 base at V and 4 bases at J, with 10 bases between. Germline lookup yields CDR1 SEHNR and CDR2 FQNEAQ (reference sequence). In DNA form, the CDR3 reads TGTGCCAGCAGCTTAGTCGTCAGGGGCTATGGCTACACCTTC. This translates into CASSLVVRGYGYTF.

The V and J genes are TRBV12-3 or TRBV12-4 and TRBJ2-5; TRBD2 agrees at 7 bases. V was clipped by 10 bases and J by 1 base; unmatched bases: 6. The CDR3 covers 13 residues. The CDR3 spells CATRPSGQETQYF. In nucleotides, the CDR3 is TGTGCCACCAGGCCTAGCGGCCAAGAGACCCAGTACTTC.

The CDR3 sequence is CASSAMGGAGTDTQYF. In nucleotides, the CDR3 is TGTGCCAGCAGTGCAATGGGGGGGGCCGGCACAGATACGCAGTATTTT. The chain is built from TRBV25-1 and TRBJ2-3; TRBD2 is a possible D gene (7 bases). The germline V gene encodes CDR1 MGHDK and CDR2 SYGVNS. V dropped 4 bases and J dropped 1 base, with 15 bases sitting between them. The CDR3 is made up of 16 amino acids.

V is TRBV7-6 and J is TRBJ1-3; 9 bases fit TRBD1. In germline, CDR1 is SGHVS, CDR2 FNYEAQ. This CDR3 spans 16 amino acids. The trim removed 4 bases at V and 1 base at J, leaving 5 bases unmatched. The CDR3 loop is CASSSTTGGSGNTIYF. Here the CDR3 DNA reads TGTGCCAGCAGCTCCACGACAGGGGGGTCTGGAAACACCATATATTTT.

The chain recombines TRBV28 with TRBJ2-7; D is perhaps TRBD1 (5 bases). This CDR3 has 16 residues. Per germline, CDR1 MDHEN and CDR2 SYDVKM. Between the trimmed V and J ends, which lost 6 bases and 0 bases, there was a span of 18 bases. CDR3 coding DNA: TGTGCCAGCAGCTTTTCGAAACACAGGTCCTCCTACGAGCAGTACTTC. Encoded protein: CASSFSKHRSSYEQYF.

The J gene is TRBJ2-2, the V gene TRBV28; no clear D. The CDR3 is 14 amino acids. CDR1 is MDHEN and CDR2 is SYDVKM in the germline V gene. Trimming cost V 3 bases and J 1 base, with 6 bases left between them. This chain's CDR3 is CASSFRGNTGELFF. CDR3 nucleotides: TGTGCCAGCAGTTTTCGCGGGAACACCGGGGAGCTGTTTTTT.

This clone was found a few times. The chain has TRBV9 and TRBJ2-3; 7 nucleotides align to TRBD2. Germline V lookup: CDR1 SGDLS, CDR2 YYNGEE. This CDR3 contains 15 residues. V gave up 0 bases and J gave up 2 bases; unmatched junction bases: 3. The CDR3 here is CASSVGAGNTDTQYF. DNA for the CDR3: TGTGCCAGCAGCGTAGGAGCGGGAAACACAGATACGCAGTATTTT.

The CDR3 DNA sequence: TGTGCCAGCAGCCACGCAGATAACAACGAGCAGTACTTC. This gives the protein CASSHADNNEQYF. The chain links TRBV3-1 (or the pseudogene TRBV3-2) to TRBJ2-7; D remains unclear. V lost 3 bases and J lost 5, with 11 bases in between. The germline V gene has CDR1 LGHDT and CDR2 YNNKEL (reference sequence). The CDR3 has 13 residues.

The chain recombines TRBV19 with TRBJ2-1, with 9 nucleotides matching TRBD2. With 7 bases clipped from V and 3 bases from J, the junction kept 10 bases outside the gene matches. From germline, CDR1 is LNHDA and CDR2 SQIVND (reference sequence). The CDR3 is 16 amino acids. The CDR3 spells CASTERGAMGYNEQFF. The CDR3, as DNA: TGTGCCAGTACCGAGCGGGGGGCGATGGGCTACAATGAGCAGTTCTTC.

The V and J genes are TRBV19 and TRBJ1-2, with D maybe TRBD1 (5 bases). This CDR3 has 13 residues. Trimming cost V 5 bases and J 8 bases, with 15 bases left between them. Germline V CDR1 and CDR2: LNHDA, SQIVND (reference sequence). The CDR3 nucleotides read TGTGCCAGTAGTTTCTCAGGGTTCGGGGGCTACACCTTC. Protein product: CASSFSGFGGYTF.

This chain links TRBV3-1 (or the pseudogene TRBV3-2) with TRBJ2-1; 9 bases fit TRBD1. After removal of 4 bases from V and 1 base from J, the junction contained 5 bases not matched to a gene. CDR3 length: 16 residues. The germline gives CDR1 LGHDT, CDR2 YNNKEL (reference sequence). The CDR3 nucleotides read TGTGCCAGCAGCCTGATGACAGGGGGGTCCTACAATGAGCAGTTCTTC. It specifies CASSLMTGGSYNEQFF.

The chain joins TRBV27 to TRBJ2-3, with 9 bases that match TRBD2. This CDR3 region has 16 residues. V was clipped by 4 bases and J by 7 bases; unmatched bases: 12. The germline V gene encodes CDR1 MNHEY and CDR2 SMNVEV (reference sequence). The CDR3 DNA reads TGTGCCAGCAGTTACGTTAGCGGGGGTCGCGGATATACGCAGTATTTT. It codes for CASSYVSGGRGYTQYF.

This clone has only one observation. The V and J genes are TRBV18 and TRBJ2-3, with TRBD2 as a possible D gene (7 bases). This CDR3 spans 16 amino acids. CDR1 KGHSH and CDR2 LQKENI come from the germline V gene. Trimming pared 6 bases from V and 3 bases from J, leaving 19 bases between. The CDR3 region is CASSENQGRGTDTQYF. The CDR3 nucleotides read TGTGCCAGCTCCGAGAACCAGGGGAGGGGGACAGATACGCAGTATTTT.